This TCR beta chain was profiled in a study of T cell repertoires in cytomegalovirus infection. Study-level results: The ex vivo response was dominated by HLA-C-restricted CMV-specific TCR beta clonotypes. Pooled public TCR beta family frequency picked out CMV carriers with the relevant HLA.

TCRdb re-analysed the reads in MiXCR, keeping a single row per CDR3 protein. This table holds under 350,000 distinct CDR3 sequences, 9% to 9.5% found once. In this sample, this clonotype turned up once. Its antigen is undetermined. One junction end does not reproduce the germline sequence, and a read error may be involved. The CDR3 sequence is 17 residues long. Sequencing was performed on PBMCs. The TCR was taken from a human donor in good health (CMV status not recorded). Some clones in this sample may be carry-over from other donors' samples. The V and J genes are TRBV12-3 or TRBV12-4 and TRBJ2-6; a weak D match, TRBD1 (5 bases). The CDR3 DNA follows: TGTGCCAGCAGTCCTCAGCTTCGGATCTCTGGGGCCAACGTCCTGGCTTTC. Its translation: CASSPQLRISGANVLAF.